This T cell receptor beta chain was retrieved from a study of blood T cell repertoires in COVID-19. Study-wide context: In each case, the material was cDNA or gDNA derived from T cells, B-cell-depleted T cells, or PBMCs.

Original processing notes: Amplification of reference gene primers was used by the study to estimate nucleated cell counts. The table came from immunoSEQ multiplex PCR; TCRdb's copy has only in-frame clones and leaves some out. V and J calls and clone size follow that table, whereas D and trimming were derived from the DNA. The sample shows hundreds of thousands of clones, around 88% of them seen only once. Participant age was about 18 to 89 years, and participants resided in fewer than 25 US areas. Germline CDR1 and CDR2: SGHVS and FNYEAQ. CDR3 size: 14 residues. Trimming pared 4 bases from V and 1 base from J, leaving 10 bases between.

This TCR was sampled from a woman aged 40 to 55 with acute COVID-19. Sequenced sample: PBMCs or T cells enriched from blood (not recorded which). The rearrangement uses TRBV7-6 and TRBJ1-1, with D maybe TRBD1 (5 bases). The CDR3 DNA is TGTGCCAGCAGCTACCAGGGAGGGAACACTGAAGCTTTCTTT. Its translation: CASSYQGGNTEAFF.